This paragraph covers one T cell receptor (beta chain) sequence. Deletions cut 5 bases from V and 3 bases from J, with 19 bases between. The germline V gene encodes CDR1 MNHEY and CDR2 SMNVEV (reference sequence). This CDR3 contains 16 residues. The entry originates in a study of blood T cell repertoires in COVID-19. Study information: The United States, Italy and Spain were the sources of the acute and convalescent COVID-19 samples. Sources were T cells, B-cell-depleted T cells, or PBMCs; the material itself was cDNA or gDNA.

Authors' methods: Counts of nucleated cells, estimated from reference gene primer amplification, were obtained. Here immunoSEQ multiplex PCR was the method, and the copy in TCRdb shows in-frame clones only, minus some. Clone size and V and J calls were adopted from that table, with D and trimming inferred from the DNA. The sample lists 250,000 to 300,000 clones; approximately 88% were seen once. This receptor was taken from a woman in her 30s who had recovered from COVID-19. Sample: peripheral blood. V gene TRBV27 combines with J gene TRBJ1-1; D is uncertain. The chain's CDR3 is CASSRVGGSLYTEAFF. The CDR3 bases are TGTGCCAGCAGTCGGGTTGGAGGGTCCCTGTACACTGAAGCTTTCTTT.